This TCR beta chain is from a study of blood T cell repertoires in COVID-19. The CDR3 runs 13 residues. CDR1 and CDR2 (germline): MDHEN, SYDVKM. V lost 1 base and J lost 1, with 4 bases in between. The repertoire was sequenced with immunoSEQ multiplex PCR; TCRdb's copy has only in-frame clones and lacks some. Altogether about 200,000 clones are present, about 85% being singletons, with the ten largest covering around 20%. The rearrangement uses TRBV28 and TRBJ1-1; D is unresolved. This TCR came from a middle-aged man who had recovered from COVID-19. The sample comprised PBMCs or T cells enriched from blood (not recorded which). CDR3 in amino acids: CASSLYTNTEAFF. In DNA, the CDR3 is TGTGCCAGCAGTTTATACACGAACACTGAAGCTTTCTTT.